This T cell receptor beta chain was observed in a study of cytomegalovirus exposure and HLA in healthy donors (dated by TCRdb to about 2017). Background for the entire study: An earlier analysis of a few hundred of the donors reported 250 to 350 Gb of sequence data and 117 million unique TCR beta sequences obtained from around 190 million T cells. About five DR-DQ haplotypes were treated as single units for association and clustering because of strong linkage in the cohort. Donor age, sex, ethnicity and CMV serostatus were compiled alongside the repertoire data. The number of typed donors differed by locus: about 620-640 for A, B, C, DRB1 and DQB1; 500 to 550 for DQA1; 606 for DPA1; and roughly 450 for DPB1. All discovery cohort repertoires had been generated using a single sequencing platform. In an earlier analysis of 587 of the donors, high-throughput TCR beta sequencing was used to judge whether each TCR beta V gene segment behaved as functional or pseudogenic. In a later analysis, previously published TCR beta repertoires from 550 to 750 donors were re-analyzed and high-resolution HLA genotyping was added so that TCR occurrence patterns could be studied. A later genetic analysis used genome-wide SNP genotypes for about 65% of the roughly 700 donors, treating that subset as a discovery cohort. Roughly 300 gigabases of sequencing data and tens of millions of unique TCR sequences made up an early release that covered approximately 700 HLA-typed donors. Besides the first cohort of hundreds of subjects, a separate validation cohort made up of 95 to 150 different subjects was used. To predict cytomegalovirus infection status, the study combined high-throughput TCR immunosequencing, statistical association of individual TCRs with disease status, and machine learning. Across around 400 genotyped donors of the cohort, an average of approximately 200,000 unique TCR beta nucleotide sequences per donor were sequenced, and approximately 17% of those sequences were non-productive. Of the approximately 370 genotyped donors, approximately 81% were placed in the genetic ancestry cluster associated with self-reported Caucasian donors. HLA typing included class I and class II loci at four-digit resolution. The study profiled the T cell repertoires of 500 to 800 subjects by immunosequencing and related them to cytomegalovirus serostatus. Rather than drawing on any new phenotypic data, the later analysis identified candidate immune exposures from TCR beta sequences and the way those sequences occurred across donors. The aim of the study was to test whether cataloging public T cell receptors could identify signatures of past pathogen exposure.

Concerning this clone itself: It lacks a known antigen. No much larger clone is present one base from it, and per-base qualities are unavailable.

In total, around 600 healthy bone marrow donors made up the cohort. At the time of sampling, every cohort member was nominally healthy, though immune exposures that went unrecorded were likely present. The donor was CMV seronegative and was included in the group of 352 seronegative cohort members. Each donor provided a peripheral blood sample, and peripheral blood mononuclear cells were used for TCR beta sequencing. The Qiagen DNeasy Blood Extraction Kit was used to extract genomic DNA from the blood cell samples. Library prep was done by the immunoSEQ multiplex PCR assay. A mixture of 60 forward primers for TCR Vbeta segments and 13 reverse primers for TCR Jbeta segments was used in the multiplex PCR. Amplification of the CDR3 region of rearranged TCR beta genes was performed with a multiplex PCR assay on genomic DNA. Amplified TCR beta libraries were sequenced as 87-base-pair reads on the Illumina HiSeq System. Per the authors' processing: Across the roughly 640 repertoires, a later analysis counted 78 million or so unique TCR beta chains, around 11 million of which were shared by at least two donors. To remove PCR and sequencing errors, raw reads were error-corrected and collapsed into unique sequences using a nearest-neighbor algorithm that merged closely related sequences. CDR3 sequences were aligned to IMGT reference sequences to assign V, D and J gene segments. For a sequence to be retained, at least a six-nucleotide match to both a V gene segment and a J gene segment was required. Rearrangements were called productive when the CDR3 lacked stop codons and stayed in frame with V and J; all others were non-productive. CDR3 was defined by IMGT convention, running from the second conserved V-encoded cysteine to the conserved J-encoded phenylalanine. The earlier analysis of 550 to 650 of the donors excluded any sequence lacking an unambiguous match to a single V gene segment. An earlier analysis of 550 to 650 of the donors classified V segments as functional when productive rearrangements were above 56.7% and as segregating when the standard deviation between donors was above 5%. A statistical classification framework was built for diagnosing cytomegalovirus status from the catalog of TCR beta chain sequences. In a later analysis, V and J genes were assigned by comparing TCR nucleotide sequences against IMGT/GENE-DB human TR gene sequences. The TCRdist pipeline was used in a later analysis to assign CDR3 sequences and most-parsimonious VDJ recombination scenarios. In a later analysis, every TCR beta chain was defined by the combination of its CDR3 amino acid sequence and its V-gene family, and reads without a unique V-gene family were dropped. As a way to deal with suspected cross-contamination and a sequencing artifact, a later analysis dropped nearly 600 nucleotide sequences that were highly shared and had low generation probability. For each public chain, a later analysis derived a clonal expansion index from normalized ranks of inferred template counts within each repertoire. Generation probabilities in a later analysis came from a VDJ recombination model fitted to out-of-frame rearrangements, and those results were checked against IGoR. Hypergeometric tests were used in a later analysis to score TCR-TCR, TCR-HLA and TCR-CMV co-occurrence, with a repertoire-size bias correction applied to the TCR pairs. False discovery rates were estimated in a later analysis by permuting HLA or CMV assignments 20 times. In a later analysis, co-occurring TCRs were grouped using DBSCAN, and TCRdist sequence similarity was added for clustering within HLA-allele-positive subsets. Repertoires with fewer than 30,000 or more than 120,000 public chains, plus five repertoires with anomalous nucleotide sharing, were excluded from co-occurrence clustering. TCRdb stores this immuneACCESS table with in-frame sequences only. Part of the clones is absent; in the studies checked, under half of the shortfall reflects unresolved V genes, and no reason is known for the rest. V and J calls and clone size come straight from that table; D and trimming were deduced from the DNA. The sample table contains around 77,000 clones; only one count was recorded for more than 75% of them. The leading ten clones occupy around 3.5% of the sample.

The investigation overall reported the following: A group of highly shared sequence variants was considered likely to be a technical artifact of the sequencing pipeline. In a later analysis, 16,951 TCR beta sequences were associated with specific HLA alleles at a false discovery rate of 0.05. In a later analysis, several top co-occurrence clusters were reported to appear linked to parvovirus B19, influenza, CMV and Epstein-Barr virus. In both the original and validation cohorts, the classifier was reported to diagnose cytomegalovirus status with high specificity and sensitivity. Three of the identified cytomegalovirus-associated TCR beta chains were confirmed in vitro to be specific for cytomegalovirus antigens. It was suggested by the authors that the approach could potentially be generalized to other disease states and immunological phenotypes. Linkage disequilibrium might explain the correlated functional status among segregating V segments, but an unknown experimental factor could not be excluded. For the cohort, immune exposure information was limited to CMV serostatus. The cohort was sequenced for TCR beta chains only, and without alpha or paired-chain data the features that could be detected were limited. Roughly uniform sequencing depth across donors was assumed in presence/absence analyses, although this assumption may not hold. Most TCR sequences were seen in very few donors, while some public TCRs were found in many individuals. Because HLA typing was missing for some donors at each locus, association tests included only the typed subset. Because counts were too low, under 20 rarely observed V segments, including chromosome 9 orphons, were left out of the earlier analysis of some 600 of the donors. An association between a missense DCLRE1C variant and V-gene and J-gene trimming of TCR beta chains was found in a later genetic analysis and replicated in an independent cohort. Some IMGT-functional V segments, including TRBV6-2 and TRBV6-3, could not be told apart with the 87-base-pair reads, so those segments were excluded. According to a later analysis, most CMV-associated TCR beta chains appeared to be HLA-restricted, and the HLA associations seemed to be driven largely by CMV exposure. According to a later genetic analysis, donors in an Asian-associated ancestry cluster had fewer N-insertions in productive TCRs than the approximately 690-donor mean. A total of 150 to 200 TCR beta chains were listed by the study as associated with cytomegalovirus. A further reported finding was that TCR beta sequences accurately predicted the HLA-A and HLA-B alleles for most subjects in the first cohort. In an earlier analysis of around 600 of the donors, most TCR beta V segments appeared in productive rearrangements about 87% or about 30% of the time, broadly matching IMGT annotations. A later analysis found that TCR association rates varied across HLA loci, with DRB1 alleles showing the most associated TCRs and HLA-C alleles the fewest. Strong co-occurrence of HLA alleles, especially DR and DQ, made assigning TCR associations to individual alleles difficult. In a later analysis, HLA-associated TCR beta chains showed more clonal expansion and lower generation probabilities than non-associated chains that were equally common.

V and J lose 2 bases and 10 bases, and a span of 8 bases separates them. The cysteine opens and the phenylalanine closes a CDR3 of 11 amino acids. Of all the DNA, just the CDR3 is kept, 33 bases in frame from base 1. Per the germline V gene, MNHEY is the CDR1 and SVGAGI is the CDR2. The chain uses TRBV6-5 and TRBJ1-1; the D gene identity is not certain. The origin of this receptor is a man aged 35-49 years in good health and CMV-seronegative. The sequenced material came from PBMCs. CDR3 sequence: CASSYIGGAFF. DNA sequence: TGTGCCAGCAGTTACATTGGAGGAGCTTTCTTT.